These 14 T cell receptor beta chains were sequenced from one sample in a study of OX40 agonist ivuxolimab in advanced cancers. Libraries were prepared by immunoSEQ multiplex PCR; TCRdb keeps only in-frame clonotypes and omits some of them. The sample consists of roughly 20,000 clones, more than 75% of them appearing once. This specimen consisted of CD4+ or CD8+ T cells sorted from blood, obtained in a trial of the OX40 agonist ivuxolimab. All receptors come from an adult with an advanced solid tumor such as melanoma, head and neck, liver or kidney cancer.

The chain carries TRBV7-9 and TRBJ2-7; D may be TRBD1 (7 bases). V dropped 3 bases and J dropped 8 bases, with 14 bases sitting between them. The length of the CDR3 is 13 residues. The germline gives CDR1 SEHNR, CDR2 FQNEAQ (reference sequence). CDR3: CASSLGGQIQQYF. Here the CDR3 DNA reads TGTGCCAGCAGCTTGGGGGGACAGATCCAGCAGTACTTC.

The rearrangement links TRBV9 to TRBJ2-1; no clear D gene. CDR3 length: 11 amino acids. Trimming shortened V by 2 bases and J by 9 bases, and 6 bases separated the two germline ends. Germline values: CDR1 SGDLS, CDR2 YYNGEE. The CDR3 here is CASSVSIEQFF. CDR3 coding DNA: TGTGCCAGCAGCGTTAGTATTGAGCAGTTCTTC.

The rearrangement joins TRBV7-6 to TRBJ1-1, with 7 bases identical to TRBD1. Losses at the gene ends were 1 base for V and 2 bases for J; bases not matched to a gene: 4. Germline CDR1 reads SGHVS; CDR2 reads FNYEAQ. There are 15 residues in the CDR3. The CDR3 nucleotides are TGTGCCAGCAGCTTAGGCCGGGACAGTAACACTGAAGCTTTCTTT. Translating gives CASSLGRDSNTEAFF. Variable domain in full (rest from reference TRBV7-6 and TRBJ1-1): GAGVSQSPRYKVTKRGQDVALRCDPISGHVSLYWYRQALGQGPEFLTYFNYEAQQDKSGLPNDRFSAERPEGSISTLTIQRTEQRDSAMYRCASSLGRDSNTEAFFGQGTRLTVV.

The chain employs TRBV2 and TRBJ1-5, with 9 nucleotides matching TRBD1. The CDR3 extends over 15 amino acids. Germline V CDR1 and CDR2: SNHLY, FYNNEI. With 7 bases clipped from V and 6 bases from J, the junction kept 10 bases outside the gene matches. The CDR3: CASTVTGGGSQPQHF. The CDR3 DNA reads as TGTGCCAGCACAGTTACAGGGGGCGGGAGTCAGCCCCAGCATTTT.

This clone was detected a few times. This chain uses TRBV20-1 with TRBJ2-4, with 7 nucleotides matching TRBD1. Germline V gene data show CDR1 as DFQATT and CDR2 as SNEGSKA (reference sequence). The V segment lost 0 bases and the J segment 15 bases; nucleotides outside the gene matches: 5. The length of the CDR3 is 11 residues. CDR3 coding DNA: TGCAGTGCTAGAGAAAGGACAGGCCTGTACTTC. Its translation is CSARERTGLYF.

V gene TRBV27 combines with J gene TRBJ2-1; D is ambiguous. CDR3 length: 14 amino acids. Deletions cut 2 bases from V and 7 bases from J, with 12 bases between. Germline V lookup: CDR1 MNHEY, CDR2 SMNVEV (reference sequence). The CDR3 loop reads CASSLAITVNEQFF. Here the CDR3 DNA reads TGTGCCAGCAGTTTAGCGATCACGGTAAATGAGCAGTTCTTC.

In its sample, this clone was seen a few times. The chain recombines TRBV7-2 with TRBJ1-2; D not certain. Germline V gene lookup returns CDR1 SGHTA and CDR2 FQGNSA. The V gene lost 7 bases and the J gene lost 3 bases, with 12 bases spanning the gap. The CDR3 is 13 amino acids. The CDR3 DNA reads TGTGCCAGCATGATACAGAGGTACTATGGCTACACCTTC. The encoded protein is CASMIQRYYGYTF.

This clone is a singleton in its sample. The V call is TRBV5-1, the J call TRBJ2-7; D is perhaps TRBD2 (6 bases). The CDR3 is 16 residues long. Germline values: CDR1 SGHRS, CDR2 YFSETQ. Trimming pared 6 bases from V and 6 bases from J, leaving 25 bases between. The CDR3 is CASTPRTGLPMREQYF. CDR3 nucleotides: TGCGCCAGCACACCCAGGACGGGACTTCCGATGCGCGAGCAGTACTTC.

The chain carries TRBV11-2 and TRBJ2-5, with D perhaps being TRBD1 or TRBD2 (5 bases each). The CDR3 has 17 residues. The V and J ends lost 3 bases and 0 bases respectively, with 17 bases between them. Germline-derived CDR1 and CDR2 are SGHAT and FQNNGV. The CDR3 coding sequence is TGTGCCAGCAGCTTTTTTCGTCTGGGACGGAACCAAGAGACCCAGTACTTC. This sequence encodes CASSFFRLGRNQETQYF.

The chain employs TRBV30 and TRBJ2-1; D might be TRBD2 (7 bases). The CDR3 runs 13 residues. V lost 5 bases and J 9 bases, leaving 17 bases between the germline ends. Looked up from germline, CDR1 is GTSNPN and CDR2 is SVGIG (reference sequence). The CDR3 region is CAWEEGGPGEQFF. The DNA of the CDR3 is TGTGCCTGGGAGGAGGGGGGGCCCGGTGAGCAGTTCTTC.

Points on this clone: At one of its ends the junction is not consistent with the germline gene, which may arise from a read error. At the DNA level, this CDR3 is encoded by other sequences in the same sample as well. Written as DNA, the CDR3 is TGCGCCAGCAGCCAATATAGGGGGAATAATTCGCCCCTCCACTTT. This gives the protein CASSQYRGNNSPLHF. This chain connects TRBV4-1 to TRBJ1-6; D may be TRBD1 (6 bases). The germline V gene encodes CDR1 MGHRA and CDR2 YSYEKL. CDR3 length: 15 residues.

A few counts support this clone. The chain recombines TRBV9 with TRBJ1-6; D is ambiguous. This CDR3 has 13 residues. Germline-derived CDR1 and CDR2 are SGDLS and YYNGEE. Trimming took off 3 bases at V and 9 bases at J, with 10 bases between the two ends. As DNA, the CDR3 is TGTGCCAGCAGCGGCGCCTACGGTTCACCCCTCCACTTT. Its protein product is CASSGAYGSPLHF. Full variable domain (missing parts from reference TRBV9 and TRBJ1-6): DSGVTQTPKHLITATGQRVTLRCSPRSGDLSVYWYQQSLDQGLQFLIQYYNGEERAKGNILERFSAQQFPDLHSELNLSSLELGDSALYFCASSGAYGSPLHFGNGTRLTVT.

This chain joins TRBV7-9 and TRBJ2-6, with D possibly TRBD1 on 6 matching bases. The CDR3 length is 17 residues. Germline V gene data show CDR1 as SEHNR and CDR2 as FQNEAQ (reference sequence). V lost 5 bases to trimming and J lost 9 bases, with 23 bases between them. The CDR3 loop reads CASSPKQGSIEDNVLTF. In DNA, the CDR3 is TGTGCCAGCAGCCCCAAACAGGGTTCCATTGAGGACAACGTCCTGACTTTC.

The chain is built from TRBV5-6 and TRBJ2-2, with a tentative D call TRBD2 (5 bases). V dropped 0 bases and J dropped 5 bases, with 5 bases sitting between them. Germline CDR1 reads SGHDT; CDR2 reads YYEEEE. The CDR3 runs to 13 residues. The CDR3 DNA sequence: TGTGCCAGCAGCTTGGGCGGGACCGGGGAGCTGTTTTTT. It encodes CASSLGGTGELFF.